Reported below is one T cell receptor beta chain. The antigen remains unidentified. This CDR3 contains 13 residues. Germline loops: CDR1 GTSNPN, CDR2 SVGIG (reference sequence). The V gene end was trimmed by 4 bases and the J gene end by 4 bases; junction bases not matched to a gene: 4. This sample was taken from a study of shared clonotypes between healthy human individuals. Notes on the study in general: Only blood underwent sampling, and tissue repertoires likely differ.

The data were produced by immunoSEQ multiplex PCR, yet TCRdb's version contains in-frame clones alone and is incomplete. Among some 1.5 million clones, roughly 97% were seen once, and the ten largest hold approximately 1.2%. The sequenced sample consisted of naive CD4+ T cells sorted from blood. The subset is: CD45RA+ positively selected. The TCR was taken from a man aged 30 to 39 in good health. This chain connects TRBV30 to TRBJ2-4, with 7 nucleotides matching TRBD2. The CDR3 nucleotides are TGTGCCTGGACTAGCGGCAGAAAAAACATTCAGTACTTC. This sequence encodes CAWTSGRKNIQYF.